This T cell receptor (beta chain) emerged from a study of cytomegalovirus exposure and HLA in healthy donors. This CDR3 spans 14 amino acids. Per germline, CDR1 SGHKS and CDR2 YYEKEE (reference sequence). J gave up 5 bases and V 0 bases, and 3 bases lay outside the gene matches. PCR used 60 Vbeta primers and 13 Jbeta primers. Measured with immunoSEQ multiplex PCR; TCRdb has only the in-frame clones, and not every one. The sample carries about 55,000 clones, 82% recorded once. Healthy bone marrow donors formed the donor group. The chain has TRBV5-5 and TRBJ2-3; TRBD1 aligns across 7 bases. Sequencing was carried out using PBMCs. The sequence was collected from a man under 40 in good health and CMV-seronegative. CDR3: CASSLEQGIDTQYF. CDR3 DNA sequence: TGTGCCAGCAGCTTGGAACAGGGGATAGATACGCAGTATTTT.